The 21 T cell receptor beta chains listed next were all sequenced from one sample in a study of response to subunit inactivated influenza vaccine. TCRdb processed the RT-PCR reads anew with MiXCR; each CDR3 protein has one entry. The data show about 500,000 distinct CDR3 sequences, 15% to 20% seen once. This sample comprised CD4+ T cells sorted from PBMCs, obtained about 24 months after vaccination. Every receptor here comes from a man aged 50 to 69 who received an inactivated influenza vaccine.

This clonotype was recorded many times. CDR3 sequence: CASSLTRRTDTQYF. CDR3 bases: TGTGCCAGCAGTTTGACTCGTCGCACAGATACGCAGTATTTT. The chain joins TRBV12-3 or TRBV12-4 to TRBJ2-3; no clear D gene. The CDR3 is 14 residues long. The V end was cut by 3 bases, the J end by 1 base, with 8 bases between.

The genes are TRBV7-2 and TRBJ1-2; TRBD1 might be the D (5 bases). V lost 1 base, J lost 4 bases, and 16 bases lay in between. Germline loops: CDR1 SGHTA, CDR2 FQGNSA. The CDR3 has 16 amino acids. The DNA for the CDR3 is TGTGCCAGCAGCTTAGTATCGGGACCCCGACGCTATGGCTACACCTTC. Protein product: CASSLVSGPRRYGYTF.

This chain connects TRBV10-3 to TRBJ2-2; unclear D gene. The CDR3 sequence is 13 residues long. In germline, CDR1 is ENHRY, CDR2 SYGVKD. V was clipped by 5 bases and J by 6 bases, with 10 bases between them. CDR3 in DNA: TGTGCCATCAGTCCTTCTCAGTCCGGGGAGCTGTTTTTT. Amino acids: CAISPSQSGELFF.

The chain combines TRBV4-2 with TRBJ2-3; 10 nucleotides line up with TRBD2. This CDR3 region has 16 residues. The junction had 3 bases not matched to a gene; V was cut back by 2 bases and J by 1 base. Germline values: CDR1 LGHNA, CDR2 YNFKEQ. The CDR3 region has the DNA TGTGCCAGCAGCCAAACTAGCGGGATTCGCACAGATACGCAGTATTTT. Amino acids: CASSQTSGIRTDTQYF.

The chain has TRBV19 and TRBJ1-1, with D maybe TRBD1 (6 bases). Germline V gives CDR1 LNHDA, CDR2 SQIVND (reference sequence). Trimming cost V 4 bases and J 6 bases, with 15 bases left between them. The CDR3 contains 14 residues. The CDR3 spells CASSTGVKGAEAFF. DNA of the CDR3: TGTGCCAGTAGTACAGGGGTTAAGGGGGCTGAAGCTTTCTTT.

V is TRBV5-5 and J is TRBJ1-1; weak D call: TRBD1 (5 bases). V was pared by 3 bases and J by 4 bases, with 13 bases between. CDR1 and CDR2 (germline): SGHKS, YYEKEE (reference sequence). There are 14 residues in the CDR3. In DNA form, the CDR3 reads TGTGCCAGCAGCTCGGAGGACATCTCCACTGAAGCTTTCTTT. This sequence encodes CASSSEDISTEAFF.

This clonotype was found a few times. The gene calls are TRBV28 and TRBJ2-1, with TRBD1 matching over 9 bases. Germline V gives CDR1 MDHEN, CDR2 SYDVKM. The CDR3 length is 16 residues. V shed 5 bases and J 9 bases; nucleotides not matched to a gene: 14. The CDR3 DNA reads TGTGCCAGCAGTCAATCAACCGGGACAGGGTTGGCTGAGCAGTTCTTC. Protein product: CASSQSTGTGLAEQFF.

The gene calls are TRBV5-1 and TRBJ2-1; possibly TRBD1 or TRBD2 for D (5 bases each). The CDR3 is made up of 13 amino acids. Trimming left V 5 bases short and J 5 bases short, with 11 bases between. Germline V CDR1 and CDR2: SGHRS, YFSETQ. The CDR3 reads CASRGDLNNEQFF. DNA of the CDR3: TGCGCCAGCAGGGGGGACCTGAACAATGAGCAGTTCTTC.

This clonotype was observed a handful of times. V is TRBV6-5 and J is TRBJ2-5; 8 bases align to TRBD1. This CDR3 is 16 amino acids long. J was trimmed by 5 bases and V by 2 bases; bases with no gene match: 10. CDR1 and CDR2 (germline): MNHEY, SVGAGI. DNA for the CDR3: TGTGCCAGCAGTTACCCTACCGGACAGGGTGAGGAGACCCAGTACTTC. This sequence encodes CASSYPTGQGEETQYF.

The CDR3 DNA reads as TGTGCCAGCAGCTCTGGGACAGGCCCTAGCACAGATACGCAGTATTTT. It codes for CASSSGTGPSTDTQYF. This chain links TRBV13 with TRBJ2-3; 8 nucleotides match TRBD1. CDR3 length equals 16 residues. Per germline, CDR1 PRHDT and CDR2 FYEKMQ (reference sequence). V was pared by 4 bases and J by 0 bases, with 6 bases of the junction left unmatched.

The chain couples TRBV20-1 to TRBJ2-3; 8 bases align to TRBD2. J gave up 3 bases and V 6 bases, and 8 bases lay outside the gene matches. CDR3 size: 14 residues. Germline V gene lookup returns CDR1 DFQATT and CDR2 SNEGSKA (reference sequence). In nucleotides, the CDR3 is TGCAGTGCCAGGACTAGCTTGTCAACAGATACGCAGTATTTT. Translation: CSARTSLSTDTQYF.

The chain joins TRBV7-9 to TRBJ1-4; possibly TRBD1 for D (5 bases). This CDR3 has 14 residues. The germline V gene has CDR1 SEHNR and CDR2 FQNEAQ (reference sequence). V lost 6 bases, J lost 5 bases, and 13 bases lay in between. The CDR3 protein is CASRSGTVNEKLFF. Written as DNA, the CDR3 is TGTGCCAGCAGATCCGGGACGGTAAATGAAAAACTGTTTTTT.

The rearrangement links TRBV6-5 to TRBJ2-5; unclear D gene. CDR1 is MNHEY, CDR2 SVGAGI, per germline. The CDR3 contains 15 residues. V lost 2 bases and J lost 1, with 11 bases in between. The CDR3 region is CASSYARTSQETQYF. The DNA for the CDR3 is TGTGCCAGCAGTTACGCAAGGACCTCCCAAGAGACCCAGTACTTC.

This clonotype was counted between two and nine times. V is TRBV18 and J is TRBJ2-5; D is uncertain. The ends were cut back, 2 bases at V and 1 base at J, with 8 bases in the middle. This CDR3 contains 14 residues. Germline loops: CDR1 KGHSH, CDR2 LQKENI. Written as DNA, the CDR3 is TGTGCCAGCTCACCAGTCAACTCCCAAGAGACCCAGTACTTC. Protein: CASSPVNSQETQYF.

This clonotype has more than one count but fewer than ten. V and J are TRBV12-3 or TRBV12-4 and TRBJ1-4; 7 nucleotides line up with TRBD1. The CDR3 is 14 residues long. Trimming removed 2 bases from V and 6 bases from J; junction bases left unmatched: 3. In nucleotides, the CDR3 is TGTGCCAGCAGTTTAACCGGGACAGATGAAAAACTGTTTTTT. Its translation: CASSLTGTDEKLFF.

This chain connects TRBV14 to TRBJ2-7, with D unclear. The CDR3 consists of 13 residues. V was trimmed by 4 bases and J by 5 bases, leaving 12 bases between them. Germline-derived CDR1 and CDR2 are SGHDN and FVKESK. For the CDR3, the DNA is TGTGCCAGCAGCCTCATGGGCGGCGACGAGCAGTACTTC. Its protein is CASSLMGGDEQYF.

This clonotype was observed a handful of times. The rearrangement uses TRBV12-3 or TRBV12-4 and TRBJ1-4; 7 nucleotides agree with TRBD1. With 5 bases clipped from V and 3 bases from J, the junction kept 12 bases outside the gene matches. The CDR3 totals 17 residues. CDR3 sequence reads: CASSPHPRDSSNEKLFF. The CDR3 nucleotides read TGTGCCAGCAGTCCGCACCCCCGGGACAGCTCTAATGAAAAACTGTTTTTT.

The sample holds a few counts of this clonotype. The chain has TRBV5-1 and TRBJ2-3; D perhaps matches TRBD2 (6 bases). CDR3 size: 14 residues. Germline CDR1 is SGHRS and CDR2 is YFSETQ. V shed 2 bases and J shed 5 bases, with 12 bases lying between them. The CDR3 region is CASSFGGGGDTQYF. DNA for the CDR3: TGCGCCAGCAGCTTCGGGGGAGGAGGAGATACGCAGTATTTT.

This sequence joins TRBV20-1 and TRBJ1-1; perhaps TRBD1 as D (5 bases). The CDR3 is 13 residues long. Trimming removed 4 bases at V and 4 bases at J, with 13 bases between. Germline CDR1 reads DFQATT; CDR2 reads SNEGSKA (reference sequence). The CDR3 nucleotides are TGCAGTGCTATTCCGGCAGGGCGCACTGAAGCTTTCTTT. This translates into CSAIPAGRTEAFF.

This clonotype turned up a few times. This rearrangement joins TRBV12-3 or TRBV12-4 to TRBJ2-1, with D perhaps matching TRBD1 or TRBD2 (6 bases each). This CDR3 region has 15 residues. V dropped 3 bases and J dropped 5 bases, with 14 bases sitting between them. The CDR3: CASSFYRGPNNEQFF. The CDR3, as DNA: TGTGCCAGCAGTTTTTATCGGGGGCCCAACAATGAGCAGTTCTTC.

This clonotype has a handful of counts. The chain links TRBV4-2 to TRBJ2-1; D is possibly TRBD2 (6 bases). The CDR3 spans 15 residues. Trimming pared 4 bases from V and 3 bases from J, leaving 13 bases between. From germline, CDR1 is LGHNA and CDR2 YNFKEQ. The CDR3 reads CASSPRNSGYNEQFF. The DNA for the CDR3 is TGTGCCAGCAGCCCCCGGAATAGCGGCTACAATGAGCAGTTCTTC.